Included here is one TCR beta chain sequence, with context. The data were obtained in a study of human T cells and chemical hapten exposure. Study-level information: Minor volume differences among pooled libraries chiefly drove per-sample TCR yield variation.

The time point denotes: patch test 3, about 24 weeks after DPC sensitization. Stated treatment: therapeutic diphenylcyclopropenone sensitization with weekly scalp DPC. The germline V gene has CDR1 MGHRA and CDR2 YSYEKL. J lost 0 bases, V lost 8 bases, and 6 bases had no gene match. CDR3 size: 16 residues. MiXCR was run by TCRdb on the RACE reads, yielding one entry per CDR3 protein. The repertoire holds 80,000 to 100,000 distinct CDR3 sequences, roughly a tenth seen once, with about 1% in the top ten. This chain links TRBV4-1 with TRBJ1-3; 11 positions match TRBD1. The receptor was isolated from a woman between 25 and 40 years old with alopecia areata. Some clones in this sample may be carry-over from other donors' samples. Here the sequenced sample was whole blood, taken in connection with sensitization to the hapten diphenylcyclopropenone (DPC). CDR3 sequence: CASAGTGGNSGNTIYF. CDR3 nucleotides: TGCGCCAGCGCCGGGACAGGGGGTAACTCTGGAAACACCATATATTTT.